Shown below are 6 T cell receptor beta chains from a single sample sequenced in a study of blood T cell repertoires in COVID-19. Produced via immunoSEQ multiplex PCR; TCRdb's table is partial and in-frame only. This sample yields 150,000 to 200,000 clones, of which about 80% are seen a single time; roughly 19% belongs to the top ten. Material for sequencing was peripheral blood. The origin of the receptors is a woman at least 80 years old with acute or convalescent COVID-19.

This clone came up a few times. The J gene is TRBJ1-1, the V gene TRBV6-2 or TRBV6-3; D possibly corresponds to TRBD1 (6 bases). CDR1 is MNHEY and CDR2 is SVGEGT in the germline V gene. The CDR3 sequence is 13 residues long. V lost 6 bases and J 3 bases, leaving 11 bases between the germline ends. The CDR3 sequence: CASSAGVDTEAFF. In nucleotides, the CDR3 is TGTGCCAGCAGCGCAGGGGTGGACACTGAAGCTTTCTTT.

The gene calls are TRBV9 and TRBJ2-7, with no clear D. CDR1 is SGDLS, CDR2 YYNGEE, per germline. Trimming took 0 bases from V and 0 from J, leaving 7 bases between them. This CDR3 comprises 14 residues. This chain's CDR3 is CASSVVPSSYEQYF. CDR3 bases: TGTGCCAGCAGCGTAGTTCCCAGCTCCTACGAGCAGTACTTC.

The chain has TRBV7-9 and TRBJ1-1; no clear D. Germline CDR1 SEHNR, CDR2 FQNEAQ (reference sequence). With 0 bases removed from V and 5 bases from J, the gap between germline ends came to 19 bases. The CDR3 is made up of 17 amino acids. The CDR3 DNA reads TGTGCCAGCAGCTTAGCGTTCGGGGAAGGTTGGAAGACTGAAGCTTTCTTT. This translates into CASSLAFGEGWKTEAFF.

The CDR3: CASSLAGTTNEKLFF. In nucleotides, the CDR3 is TGCGCCAGCAGCTTGGCGGGGACAACTAATGAAAAACTGTTTTTT. V and J are TRBV5-1 and TRBJ1-4; D remains ambiguous. The CDR3 totals 15 residues. The ends were cut back, 0 bases at V and 0 bases at J, with 6 bases in the middle. The germline V gene encodes CDR1 SGHRS and CDR2 YFSETQ.

The chain is built from TRBV28 and TRBJ1-5; D not resolved. The V end was cut by 6 bases, the J end by 6 bases, with 12 bases between. CDR1 MDHEN and CDR2 SYDVKM come from the germline V gene. This CDR3 contains 13 residues. The CDR3 DNA sequence: TGTGCCAGCAGGGAGGGATTGTTTCAGCCCCAGCATTTT. This encodes CASREGLFQPQHF. The full variable domain, completed using reference TRBV28 and TRBJ1-5, is DVKVTQSSRYLVKRTGEKVFLECVQDMDHENMFWYRQDPGLGLRLIYFSYDVKMKEKGDIPEGYSVSREKKERFSLILESASTNQTSMYLCASREGLFQPQHFGDGTRLSIL.

The chain has TRBV19 and TRBJ1-2; perhaps TRBD1 as D (6 bases). V was cut by 6 bases and J by 0 bases, with 11 bases left in between. The CDR3 loop spans 14 amino acids. Germline CDR1 reads LNHDA; CDR2 reads SQIVND (reference sequence). The CDR3 region is CASSPGDTNYGYTF. The CDR3 DNA follows: TGTGCCAGTAGCCCAGGGGATACTAACTATGGCTACACCTTC.